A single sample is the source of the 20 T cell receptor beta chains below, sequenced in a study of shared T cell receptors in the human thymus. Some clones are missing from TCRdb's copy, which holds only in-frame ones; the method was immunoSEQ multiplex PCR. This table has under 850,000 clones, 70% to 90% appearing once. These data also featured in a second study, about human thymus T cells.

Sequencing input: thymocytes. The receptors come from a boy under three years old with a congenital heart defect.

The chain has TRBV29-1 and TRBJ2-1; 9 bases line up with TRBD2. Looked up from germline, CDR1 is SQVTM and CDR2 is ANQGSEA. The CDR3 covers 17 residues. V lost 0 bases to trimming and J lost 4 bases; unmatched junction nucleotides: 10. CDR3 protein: CSVEDGLAGPRYNEQFF. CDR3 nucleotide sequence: TGCAGCGTTGAAGATGGGCTAGCGGGGCCCCGATACAATGAGCAGTTCTTC.

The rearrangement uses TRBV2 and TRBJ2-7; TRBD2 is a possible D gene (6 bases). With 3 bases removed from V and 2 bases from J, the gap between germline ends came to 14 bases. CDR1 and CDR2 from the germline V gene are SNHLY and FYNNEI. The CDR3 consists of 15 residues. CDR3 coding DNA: TGTGCCAGCAGTGATCCCCGGGCGGGACCCTACGAGCAGTACTTC. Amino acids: CASSDPRAGPYEQYF.

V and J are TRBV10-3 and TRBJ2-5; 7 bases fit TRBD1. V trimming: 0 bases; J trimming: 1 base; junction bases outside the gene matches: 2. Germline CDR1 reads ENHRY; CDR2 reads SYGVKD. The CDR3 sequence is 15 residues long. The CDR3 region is CAISESTGAQETQYF. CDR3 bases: TGTGCCATCAGTGAGTCTACAGGGGCCCAAGAGACCCAGTACTTC.

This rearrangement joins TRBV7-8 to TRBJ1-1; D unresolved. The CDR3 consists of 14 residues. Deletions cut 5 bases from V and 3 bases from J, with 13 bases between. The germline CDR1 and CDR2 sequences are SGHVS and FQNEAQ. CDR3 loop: CASSARVWDTEAFF. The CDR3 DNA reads TGTGCCAGCAGCGCCCGGGTTTGGGACACTGAAGCTTTCTTT. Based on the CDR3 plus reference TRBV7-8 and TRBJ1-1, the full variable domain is GAGVSQSPRYKVAKRGQDVALRCDPISGHVSLFWYQQALGQGPEFLTYFQNEAQLDKSGLPSDRFFAERPEGSVSTLKIQRTQQEDSAVYLCASSARVWDTEAFFGQGTRLTVV.

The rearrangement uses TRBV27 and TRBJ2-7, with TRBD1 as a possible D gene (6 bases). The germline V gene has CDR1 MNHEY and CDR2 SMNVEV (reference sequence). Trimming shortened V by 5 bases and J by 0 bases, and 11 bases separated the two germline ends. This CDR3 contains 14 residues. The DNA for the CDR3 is TGTGCCAGCAGTCGACGACAGGACTCCTACGAGCAGTACTTC. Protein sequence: CASSRRQDSYEQYF.

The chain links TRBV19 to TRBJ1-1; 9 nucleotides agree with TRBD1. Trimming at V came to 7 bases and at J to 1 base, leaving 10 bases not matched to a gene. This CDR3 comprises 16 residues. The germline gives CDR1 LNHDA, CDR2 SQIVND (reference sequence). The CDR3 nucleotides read TGTGCCAGTACCGAAAGACAGGGGGAGTGGAACACTGAAGCTTTCTTT. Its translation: CASTERQGEWNTEAFF.

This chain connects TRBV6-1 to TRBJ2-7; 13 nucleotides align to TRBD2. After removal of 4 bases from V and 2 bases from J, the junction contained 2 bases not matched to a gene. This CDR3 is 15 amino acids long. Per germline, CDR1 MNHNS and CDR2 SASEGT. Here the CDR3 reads CASSVGTSGAYEQYF. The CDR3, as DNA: TGTGCCAGCAGTGTGGGGACTAGCGGGGCCTACGAGCAGTACTTC.

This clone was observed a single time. The CDR3 loop reads CASSHLTANTGELFF. In DNA form, the CDR3 reads TGCGCCAGCAGCCATCTCACAGCGAACACCGGGGAGCTGTTTTTT. The genes are TRBV4-3 and TRBJ2-2, with no clear D. The CDR3 is 15 amino acids. The ends were cut back, 3 bases at V and 0 bases at J, with 8 bases in the middle. Looked up from germline, CDR1 is LGHNA and CDR2 is YSLEER.

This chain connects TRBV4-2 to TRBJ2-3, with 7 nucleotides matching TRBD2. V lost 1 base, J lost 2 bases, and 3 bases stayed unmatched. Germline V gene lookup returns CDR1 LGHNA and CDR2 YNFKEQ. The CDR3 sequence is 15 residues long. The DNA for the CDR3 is TGTGCCAGCAGCCAAGGGCGGGAGTCCACAGATACGCAGTATTTT. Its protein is CASSQGRESTDTQYF.

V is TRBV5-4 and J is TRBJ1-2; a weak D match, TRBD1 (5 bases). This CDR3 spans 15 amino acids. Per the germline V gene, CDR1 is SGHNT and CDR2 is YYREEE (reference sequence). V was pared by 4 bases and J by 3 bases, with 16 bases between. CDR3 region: CASSEDQGMDYGYTF. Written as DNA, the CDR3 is TGTGCCAGCAGCGAAGACCAGGGTATGGACTATGGCTACACCTTC.

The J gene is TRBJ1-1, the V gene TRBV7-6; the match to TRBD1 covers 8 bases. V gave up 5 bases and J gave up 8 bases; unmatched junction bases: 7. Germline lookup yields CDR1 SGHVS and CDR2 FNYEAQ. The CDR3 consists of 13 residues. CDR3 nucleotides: TGTGCCAGCAGCCAATTTCAGGGGGCGGAAGCTTTCTTT. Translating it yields CASSQFQGAEAFF. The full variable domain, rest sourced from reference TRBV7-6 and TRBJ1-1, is GAGVSQSPRYKVTKRGQDVALRCDPISGHVSLYWYRQALGQGPEFLTYFNYEAQQDKSGLPNDRFSAERPEGSISTLTIQRTEQRDSAMYRCASSQFQGAEAFFGQGTRLTVV.

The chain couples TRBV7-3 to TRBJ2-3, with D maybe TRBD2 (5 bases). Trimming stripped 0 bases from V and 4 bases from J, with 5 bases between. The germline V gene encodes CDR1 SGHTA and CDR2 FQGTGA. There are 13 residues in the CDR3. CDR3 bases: TGTGCCAGCAGCTTAACACTAGCAGATACGCAGTATTTT. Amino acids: CASSLTLADTQYF. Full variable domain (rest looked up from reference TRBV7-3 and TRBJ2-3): GAGVSQTPSNKVTEKGKYVELRCDPISGHTALYWYRQSLGQGPEFLIYFQGTGAADDSGLPNDRFFAVRPEGSVSTLKIQRTERGDSAVYLCASSLTLADTQYFGPGTRLTVL.

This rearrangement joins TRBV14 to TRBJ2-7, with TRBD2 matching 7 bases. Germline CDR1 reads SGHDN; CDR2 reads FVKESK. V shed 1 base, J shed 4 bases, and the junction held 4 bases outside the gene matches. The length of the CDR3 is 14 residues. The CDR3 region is CASSQGTSVYEQYF. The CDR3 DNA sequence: TGTGCCAGCAGCCAAGGGACTAGTGTTTACGAGCAGTACTTC. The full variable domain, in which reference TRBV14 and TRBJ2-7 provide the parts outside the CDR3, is EAGVTQFPSHSVIEKGQTVTLRCDPISGHDNLYWYRRVMGKEIKFLLHFVKESKQDESGMPNNRFLAERTGGTYSTLKVQPAELEDSGVYFCASSQGTSVYEQYFGPGTRLTVT.

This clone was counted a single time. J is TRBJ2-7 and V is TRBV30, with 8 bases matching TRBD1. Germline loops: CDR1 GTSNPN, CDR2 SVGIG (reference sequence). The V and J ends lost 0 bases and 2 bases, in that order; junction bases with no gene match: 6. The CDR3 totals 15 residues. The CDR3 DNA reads TGTGCCTGGAGTGTAGGGGACAGGAGGACCTACGAGCAGTACTTC. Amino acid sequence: CAWSVGDRRTYEQYF.

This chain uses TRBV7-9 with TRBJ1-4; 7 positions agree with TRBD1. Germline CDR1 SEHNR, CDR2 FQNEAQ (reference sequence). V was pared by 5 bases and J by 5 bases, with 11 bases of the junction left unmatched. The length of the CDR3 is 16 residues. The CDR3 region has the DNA TGTGCCAGCAGCCCTACCCGACAGGGAGTGAATGAAAAACTGTTTTTT. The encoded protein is CASSPTRQGVNEKLFF. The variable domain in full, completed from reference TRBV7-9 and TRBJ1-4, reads DTGVSQNPRHKITKRGQNVTFRCDPISEHNRLYWYRQTLGQGPEFLTYFQNEAQLEKSRLLSDRFSAERPKGSFSTLEIQRTEQGDSAMYLCASSPTRQGVNEKLFFGSGTQLSVL.

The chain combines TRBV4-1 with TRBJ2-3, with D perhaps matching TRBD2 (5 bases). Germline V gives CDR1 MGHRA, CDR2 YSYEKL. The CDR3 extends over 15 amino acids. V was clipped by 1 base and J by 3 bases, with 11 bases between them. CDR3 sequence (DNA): TGCGCCAGCAGCCAAGTGGCAGGAGGAACAGATACGCAGTATTTT. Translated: CASSQVAGGTDTQYF.

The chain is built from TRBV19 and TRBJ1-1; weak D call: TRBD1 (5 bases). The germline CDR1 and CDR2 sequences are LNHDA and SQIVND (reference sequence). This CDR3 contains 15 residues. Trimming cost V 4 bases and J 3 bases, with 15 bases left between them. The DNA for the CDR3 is TGTGCCAGTAGTACCCGGAAGGGGCAGTACACTGAAGCTTTCTTT. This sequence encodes CASSTRKGQYTEAFF.

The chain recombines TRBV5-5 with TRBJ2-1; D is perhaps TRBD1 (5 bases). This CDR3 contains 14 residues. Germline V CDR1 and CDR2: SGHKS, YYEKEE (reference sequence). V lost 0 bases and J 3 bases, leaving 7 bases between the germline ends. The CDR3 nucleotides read TGTGCCAGCAGCTTGGGGGGCCGCTACAATGAGCAGTTCTTC. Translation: CASSLGGRYNEQFF.

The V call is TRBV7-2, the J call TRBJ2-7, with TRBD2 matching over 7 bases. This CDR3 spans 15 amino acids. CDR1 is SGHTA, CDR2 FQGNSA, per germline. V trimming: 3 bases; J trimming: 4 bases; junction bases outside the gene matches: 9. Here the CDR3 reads CASSFGLELEYEQYF. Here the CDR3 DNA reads TGTGCCAGCAGCTTTGGACTAGAACTAGAATACGAGCAGTACTTC.

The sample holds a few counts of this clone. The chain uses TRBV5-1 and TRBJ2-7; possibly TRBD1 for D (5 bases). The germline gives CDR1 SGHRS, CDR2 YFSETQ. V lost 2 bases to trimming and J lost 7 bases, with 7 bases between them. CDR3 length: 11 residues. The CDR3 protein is CASSFQGEQYF. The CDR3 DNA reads TGCGCCAGCAGCTTTCAGGGAGAGCAGTACTTC.